The 21 T cell receptor beta chains in this list originate from one sample, sequenced in a study of blood T cell repertoires in COVID-19. The repertoire was sequenced with immunoSEQ multiplex PCR; TCRdb's copy has only in-frame clones and lacks some. The table includes more than 200,000 clones, roughly 87% detected once. Specimen: PBMCs or T cells enriched from blood (not recorded which). The origin of the receptors is a woman aged 25 to 39 with acute COVID-19.

This clone was recorded once. This sequence joins TRBV10-2 and TRBJ2-7; 8 bases match TRBD1. CDR1 is WSHSY, CDR2 SAAADI, per germline. This CDR3 has 14 amino acids. J was trimmed by 9 bases and V by 8 bases; bases with no gene match: 15. The CDR3 here is CASGRAGGEGRQYF. DNA of the CDR3: TGCGCCAGCGGAAGGGCAGGGGGCGAAGGACGGCAGTACTTC.

The rearrangement joins TRBV9 to TRBJ2-2; the D gene is possibly TRBD1 (5 bases). Germline lookup yields CDR1 SGDLS and CDR2 YYNGEE. The CDR3 is 16 residues long. The germline V and J ends were trimmed by 3 bases and 4 bases, with 16 bases remaining between them. CDR3 residues: CASSERQTELTGELFF. The CDR3 coding sequence is TGTGCCAGCAGCGAGCGCCAGACAGAACTCACCGGGGAGCTGTTTTTT.

The chain couples TRBV11-2 to TRBJ2-5, with a possible D match to TRBD2 (6 bases). The V and J ends lost 3 bases and 2 bases respectively, with 7 bases between them. This CDR3 has 13 amino acids. CDR1 SGHAT and CDR2 FQNNGV come from the germline V gene. The CDR3 nucleotides are TGTGCCAGCAGCTTGGGAGGTCAAGAGACCCAGTACTTC. Translating it yields CASSLGGQETQYF.

The rearrangement joins TRBV3-1 (or the pseudogene TRBV3-2) to TRBJ1-5, with D uncertain. Germline-derived CDR1 and CDR2 are LGHDT and YNNKEL (reference sequence). The CDR3 has 15 residues. The V end was cut by 5 bases, the J end by 5 bases, with 16 bases between. The CDR3 is CASSKSYGKDQPQHF. The CDR3 region has the DNA TGTGCCAGCAGCAAATCCTATGGTAAAGATCAGCCCCAGCATTTT.

This chain connects TRBV5-1 to TRBJ1-3; unclear D gene. This CDR3 comprises 16 residues. V dropped 0 bases and J dropped 1 base, with 11 bases sitting between them. Germline V CDR1 and CDR2: SGHRS, YFSETQ. The CDR3 protein is CASSLDPVLSGNTIYF. CDR3 in DNA: TGCGCCAGCAGCTTGGATCCGGTTCTGTCTGGAAACACCATATATTTT.

This clone was recorded once. This sequence joins TRBV28 and TRBJ2-2; the D gene is possibly TRBD2 (5 bases). This CDR3 has 13 residues. Germline V gene sequence: CDR1 MDHEN, CDR2 SYDVKM. The V end lost 7 bases, the J end lost 6 bases, and 12 bases lay between the germline ends. CDR3 region: CASTIIGAGELFF. The CDR3 DNA sequence: TGTGCCAGCACCATCATCGGGGCCGGGGAGCTGTTTTTT.

The chain has TRBV10-3 and TRBJ1-5, with D hard to call. CDR3 length: 15 residues. V gave up 0 bases and J gave up 5 bases, with 11 bases separating them. Germline loops: CDR1 ENHRY, CDR2 SYGVKD. CDR3 in DNA: TGTGCCATCAGTGAGTCGCGATTAGCGGATCAGCCCCAGCATTTT. Protein: CAISESRLADQPQHF.

V usage is TRBV2 and J usage is TRBJ1-1; D ambiguous. V lost 4 bases, J lost 1 base, and 13 bases lay in between. The CDR3 contains 15 residues. Germline loops: CDR1 SNHLY, CDR2 FYNNEI. The CDR3 DNA reads TGTGCCAGCAGTGTAAGAGGTGGTGCGAACACTGAAGCTTTCTTT. Protein product: CASSVRGGANTEAFF.

This rearrangement joins TRBV27 to TRBJ2-3; TRBD2 matches at 12 bases. This CDR3 contains 16 residues. Germline loops: CDR1 MNHEY, CDR2 SMNVEV (reference sequence). J gave up 0 bases and V 7 bases, and 5 bases lay outside the gene matches. The CDR3 reads CASKGLAGRSTDTQYF. The CDR3 region has the DNA TGTGCCAGCAAAGGACTAGCGGGGAGAAGCACAGATACGCAGTATTTT.

This clone was seen just once. This chain uses TRBV28 with TRBJ2-1; 12 nucleotides align to TRBD2. The CDR3 loop spans 14 amino acids. J gave up 2 bases and V 10 bases, and 3 bases lay outside the gene matches. Germline CDR1 is MDHEN and CDR2 is SYDVKM. CDR3 loop: CATLAGGPYNEQFF. The CDR3, as DNA: TGTGCCACCCTAGCGGGAGGGCCCTACAATGAGCAGTTCTTC.

The chain recombines TRBV11-2 with TRBJ2-3, with 9 positions matching TRBD2. There are 18 residues in the CDR3. Looked up from germline, CDR1 is SGHAT and CDR2 is FQNNGV. V trimming: 1 base; J trimming: 4 bases; junction bases outside the gene matches: 12. The chain's CDR3 is CASSLGSLAGGQSDTQYF. As DNA, the CDR3 is TGTGCCAGCAGCTTAGGCTCGCTGGCGGGGGGGCAATCAGATACGCAGTATTTT.

V is TRBV7-2 and J is TRBJ2-7; TRBD2 agrees at 10 bases. The germline V gene has CDR1 SGHTA and CDR2 FQGNSA. This CDR3 has 15 amino acids. The J segment lost 2 bases and the V segment lost 3 bases, leaving 4 bases of the junction unmatched. In DNA form, the CDR3 reads TGTGCCAGCAGCTTGGGGACTAGCGCCGCCTACGAGCAGTACTTC. This codes for CASSLGTSAAYEQYF.

J is TRBJ1-1 and V is TRBV5-1; D gene unclear. The CDR3 runs 14 residues. Germline CDR1 reads SGHRS; CDR2 reads YFSETQ. With 0 bases removed from V and 4 bases from J, the gap between germline ends came to 10 bases. DNA for the CDR3: TGCGCCAGCAGCTTGGGGTTCACGGGCACTGAAGCTTTCTTT. Translating gives CASSLGFTGTEAFF.

This clone has just a few counts. This chain uses TRBV2 with TRBJ1-4; D ambiguous. Germline loops: CDR1 SNHLY, CDR2 FYNNEI. V dropped 0 bases and J dropped 0 bases, with 8 bases sitting between them. The CDR3 sequence is 16 residues long. Written as DNA, the CDR3 is TGTGCCAGCAGTGAAGCCCTCGGTGCAACTAATGAAAAACTGTTTTTT. It codes for CASSEALGATNEKLFF.

This clone has only one observation. The gene calls are TRBV30 and TRBJ2-3, with 13 bases lining up with TRBD2. From germline, CDR1 is GTSNPN and CDR2 SVGIG (reference sequence). The CDR3 is 15 amino acids. V gave up 3 bases and J gave up 2 bases; unmatched junction bases: 2. CDR3 nucleotide sequence: TGTGCCTGGAGCGGACTAGCGGGGGACACAGATACGCAGTATTTT. Translation gives CAWSGLAGDTDTQYF.

The chain is built from TRBV28 and TRBJ2-3; TRBD1 might be the D (6 bases). The CDR3 is 15 residues long. Looked up from germline, CDR1 is MDHEN and CDR2 is SYDVKM. V lost 8 bases and J 2 bases, leaving 17 bases between the germline ends. This CDR3 reads CASSKFRDITDTQYF. CDR3 DNA: TGTGCCAGCTCAAAGTTCAGGGACATCACAGATACGCAGTATTTT. Looking up the rest from reference TRBV28 and TRBJ2-3 gives the full variable domain: DVKVTQSSRYLVKRTGEKVFLECVQDMDHENMFWYRQDPGLGLRLIYFSYDVKMKEKGDIPEGYSVSREKKERFSLILESASTNQTSMYLCASSKFRDITDTQYFGPGTRLTVL.

The chain is built from TRBV4-1 and TRBJ2-7; D not certain. From germline, CDR1 is MGHRA and CDR2 YSYEKL. Trimming removed 0 bases at V and 2 bases at J, with 8 bases between. This CDR3 is built from 14 residues. Here the CDR3 DNA reads TGCGCCAGCAGCCAAGATTATCTAGCCTACGAGCAGTACTTC. Translating gives CASSQDYLAYEQYF.

The V and J genes are TRBV10-2 and TRBJ2-7, with 7 bases identical to TRBD1. With 2 bases clipped from V and 4 bases from J, the junction kept 5 bases outside the gene matches. Germline V gene sequence: CDR1 WSHSY, CDR2 SAAADI. CDR3 size: 14 residues. CDR3 region: CASSEDRESYEQYF. CDR3 coding DNA: TGCGCCAGCAGTGAGGACAGGGAATCGTACGAGCAGTACTTC.

The V gene is TRBV28, the J gene TRBJ1-4, with TRBD1 identical over 8 bases. The trim removed 3 bases at V and 1 base at J, leaving 10 bases unmatched. CDR1 and CDR2 (germline): MDHEN, SYDVKM. CDR3 size: 18 residues. The CDR3 bases are TGTGCCAGCAGTTTCCGGTACAGGGGGAGAGGAACTAATGAAAAACTGTTTTTT. Its translation is CASSFRYRGRGTNEKLFF.

The chain links TRBV11-2 to TRBJ2-7; D possibly corresponds to TRBD1 (5 bases). In germline, CDR1 is SGHAT, CDR2 FQNNGV. The CDR3 is 15 residues long. V was pared by 3 bases and J by 0 bases, with 12 bases between. This chain's CDR3 is CASSFRPDNSYEQYF. CDR3 DNA: TGTGCCAGCAGCTTCCGGCCGGACAACTCCTACGAGCAGTACTTC.

J is TRBJ1-1 and V is TRBV7-8; 10 nucleotides agree with TRBD1. After removal of 4 bases from V and 4 bases from J, the junction contained 9 bases not matched to a gene. CDR1 and CDR2 from the germline V gene are SGHVS and FQNEAQ. The length of the CDR3 is 16 residues. DNA of the CDR3: TGTGCCAGCAGCTCTAGGAGGGACAGGGGTATCACTGAAGCTTTCTTT. This encodes CASSSRRDRGITEAFF. Supplemented by reference TRBV7-8 and TRBJ1-1, the full variable domain reads GAGVSQSPRYKVAKRGQDVALRCDPISGHVSLFWYQQALGQGPEFLTYFQNEAQLDKSGLPSDRFFAERPEGSVSTLKIQRTQQEDSAVYLCASSSRRDRGITEAFFGQGTRLTVV.